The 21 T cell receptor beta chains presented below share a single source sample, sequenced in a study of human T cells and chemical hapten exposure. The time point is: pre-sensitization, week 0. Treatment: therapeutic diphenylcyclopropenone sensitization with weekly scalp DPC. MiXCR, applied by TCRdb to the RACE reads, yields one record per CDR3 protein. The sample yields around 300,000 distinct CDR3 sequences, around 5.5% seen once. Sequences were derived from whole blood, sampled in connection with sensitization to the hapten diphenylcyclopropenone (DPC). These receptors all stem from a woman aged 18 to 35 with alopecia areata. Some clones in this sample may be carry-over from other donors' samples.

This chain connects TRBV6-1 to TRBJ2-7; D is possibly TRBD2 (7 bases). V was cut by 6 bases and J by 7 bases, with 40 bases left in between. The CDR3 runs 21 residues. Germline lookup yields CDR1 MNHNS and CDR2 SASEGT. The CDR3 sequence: CASRSNGTEDANGGAPEEQYF. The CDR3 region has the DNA TGTGCCAGCAGGTCCAACGGTACGGAGGACGCAAATGGGGGGGCACCGGAGGAGCAGTACTTC.

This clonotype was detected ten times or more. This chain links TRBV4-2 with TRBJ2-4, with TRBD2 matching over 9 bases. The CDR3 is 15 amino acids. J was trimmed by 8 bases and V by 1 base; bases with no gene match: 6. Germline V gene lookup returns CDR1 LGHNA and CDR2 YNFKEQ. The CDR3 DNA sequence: TGTGCCAGCAGCCAAGCTGCGGGGGGGCAGGACATTCAGTACTTC. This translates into CASSQAAGGQDIQYF.

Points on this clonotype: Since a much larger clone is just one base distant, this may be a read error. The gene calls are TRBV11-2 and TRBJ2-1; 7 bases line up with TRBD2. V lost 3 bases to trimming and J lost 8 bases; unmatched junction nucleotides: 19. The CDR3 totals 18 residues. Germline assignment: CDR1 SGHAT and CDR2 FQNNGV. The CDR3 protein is CASSLAAARGRGNYEQFF. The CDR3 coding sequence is TGTGCCAGCAGCTTGGCCGCCGCCCGAGGGCGGGGGAACTATGAGCAGTTCTTC.

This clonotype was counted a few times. In DNA form, the CDR3 reads TGTGCCAGCAGCCCAGACAGGGAGCACGAGCAGTACTTC. It yields the protein CASSPDREHEQYF. The V call is TRBV7-9, the J call TRBJ2-7; TRBD1 matches 7 bases. Germline assignment: CDR1 SEHNR and CDR2 FQNEAQ (reference sequence). Unmatched junction bases numbered 6, after V lost 5 bases and J lost 5 bases. The CDR3 covers 13 residues.

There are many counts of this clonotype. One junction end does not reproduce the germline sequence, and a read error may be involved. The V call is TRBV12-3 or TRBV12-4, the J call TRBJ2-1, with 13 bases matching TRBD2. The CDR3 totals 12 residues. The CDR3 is CASSLLAGGLIF. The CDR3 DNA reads TGTGCCAGCAGTCTACTAGCGGGGGGGCTGATCTTC.

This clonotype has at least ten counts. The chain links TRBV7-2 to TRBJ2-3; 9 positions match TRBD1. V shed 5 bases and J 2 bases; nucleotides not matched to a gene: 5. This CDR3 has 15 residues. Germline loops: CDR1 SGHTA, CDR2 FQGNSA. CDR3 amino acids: CASSRGTGFTDTQYF. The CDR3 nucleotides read TGTGCCAGCAGCCGTGGGACAGGGTTCACAGATACGCAGTATTTT.

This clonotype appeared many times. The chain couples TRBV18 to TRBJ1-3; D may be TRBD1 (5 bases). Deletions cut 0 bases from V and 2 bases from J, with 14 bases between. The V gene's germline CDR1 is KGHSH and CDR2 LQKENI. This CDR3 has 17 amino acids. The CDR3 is CASSPPTAGSAGNTIYF. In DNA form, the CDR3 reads TGTGCCAGCTCACCACCTACGGCAGGGAGTGCTGGAAACACCATATATTTT.

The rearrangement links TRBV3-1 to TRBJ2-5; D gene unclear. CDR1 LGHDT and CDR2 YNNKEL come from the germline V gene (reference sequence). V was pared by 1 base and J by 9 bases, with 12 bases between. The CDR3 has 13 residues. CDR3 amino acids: CASSQGELRPQYF. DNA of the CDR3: TGTGCCAGCAGCCAAGGGGAACTCCGCCCCCAGTACTTC.

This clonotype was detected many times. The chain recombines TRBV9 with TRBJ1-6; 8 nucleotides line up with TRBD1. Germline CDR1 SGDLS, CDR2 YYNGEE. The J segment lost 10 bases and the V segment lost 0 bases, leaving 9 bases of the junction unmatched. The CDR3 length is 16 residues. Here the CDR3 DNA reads TGTGCCAGCAGCGTAGCTTCCGGACAGGGTTCATCACCCCTCCACTTT. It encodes CASSVASGQGSSPLHF.

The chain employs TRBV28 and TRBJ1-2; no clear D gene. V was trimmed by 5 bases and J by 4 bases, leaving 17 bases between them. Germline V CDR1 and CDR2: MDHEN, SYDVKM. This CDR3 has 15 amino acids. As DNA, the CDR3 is TGTGCCAGCAGTATCTCCCTAGGCCCGAGCTATGGCTACACCTTC. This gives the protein CASSISLGPSYGYTF.

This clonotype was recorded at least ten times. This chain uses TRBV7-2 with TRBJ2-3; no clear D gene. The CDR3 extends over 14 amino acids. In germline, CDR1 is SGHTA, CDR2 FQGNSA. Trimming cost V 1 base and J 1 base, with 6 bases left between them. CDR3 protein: CASSLDGGTDTQYF. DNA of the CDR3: TGTGCCAGCAGCTTAGATGGCGGCACAGATACGCAGTATTTT.

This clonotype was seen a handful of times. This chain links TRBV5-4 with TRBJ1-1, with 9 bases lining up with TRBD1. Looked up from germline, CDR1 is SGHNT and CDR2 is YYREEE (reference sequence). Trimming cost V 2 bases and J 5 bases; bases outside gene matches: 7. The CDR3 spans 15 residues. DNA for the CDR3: TGTGCCAGCAGCTTTGGACAGGGGCAGGGGACTGAAGCTTTCTTT. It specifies CASSFGQGQGTEAFF.

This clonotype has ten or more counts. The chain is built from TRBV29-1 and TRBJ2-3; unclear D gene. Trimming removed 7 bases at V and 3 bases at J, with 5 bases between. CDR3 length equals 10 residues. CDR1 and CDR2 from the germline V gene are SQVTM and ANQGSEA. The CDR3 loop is CSAATDTQYF. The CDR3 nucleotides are TGCAGCGCGGCGACAGATACGCAGTATTTT.

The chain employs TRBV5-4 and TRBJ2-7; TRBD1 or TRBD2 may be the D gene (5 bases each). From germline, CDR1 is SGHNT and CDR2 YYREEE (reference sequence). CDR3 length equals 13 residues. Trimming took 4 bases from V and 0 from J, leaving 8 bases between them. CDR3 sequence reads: CASSKGTSYEQYF. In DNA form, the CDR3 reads TGTGCCAGCAGCAAAGGGACCTCCTACGAGCAGTACTTC.

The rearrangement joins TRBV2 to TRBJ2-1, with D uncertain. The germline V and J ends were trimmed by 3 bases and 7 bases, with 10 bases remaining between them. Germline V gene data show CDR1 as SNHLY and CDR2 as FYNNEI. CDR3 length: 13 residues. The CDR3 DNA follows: TGTGCCAGCAGTGAGAGCTCGTCGAATGAGCAGTTCTTC. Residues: CASSESSSNEQFF.

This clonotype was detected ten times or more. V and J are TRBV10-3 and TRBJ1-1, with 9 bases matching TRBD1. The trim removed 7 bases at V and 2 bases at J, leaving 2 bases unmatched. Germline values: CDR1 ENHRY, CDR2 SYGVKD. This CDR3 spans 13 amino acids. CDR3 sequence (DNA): TGTGCCATCAAGGGACAGGGAAACACTGAAGCTTTCTTT. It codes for CAIKGQGNTEAFF.

The CDR3 region has the DNA TGCAGTGCTAGTTCCGCGGGGGGTCAAACAGATACGCAGTATTTT. This gives the protein CSASSAGGQTDTQYF. The chain carries TRBV20-1 and TRBJ2-3, with TRBD2 matching over 8 bases. Germline V gene lookup returns CDR1 DFQATT and CDR2 SNEGSKA (reference sequence). The CDR3 loop spans 15 amino acids. V shed 3 bases and J 3 bases; nucleotides not matched to a gene: 8.

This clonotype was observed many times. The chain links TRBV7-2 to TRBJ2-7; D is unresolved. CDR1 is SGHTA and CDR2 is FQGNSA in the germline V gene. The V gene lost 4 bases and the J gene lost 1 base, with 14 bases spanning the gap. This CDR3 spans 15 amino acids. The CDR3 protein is CASSWAGPGSYEQYF. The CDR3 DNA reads TGTGCCAGCAGCTGGGCCGGACCCGGTTCCTACGAGCAGTACTTC.

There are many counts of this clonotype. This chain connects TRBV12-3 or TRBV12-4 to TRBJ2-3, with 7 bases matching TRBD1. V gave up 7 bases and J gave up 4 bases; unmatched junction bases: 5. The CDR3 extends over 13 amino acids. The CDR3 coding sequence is TGTGCCAGCATCTACCAGGGGGCAGATACGCAGTATTTT. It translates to CASIYQGADTQYF.

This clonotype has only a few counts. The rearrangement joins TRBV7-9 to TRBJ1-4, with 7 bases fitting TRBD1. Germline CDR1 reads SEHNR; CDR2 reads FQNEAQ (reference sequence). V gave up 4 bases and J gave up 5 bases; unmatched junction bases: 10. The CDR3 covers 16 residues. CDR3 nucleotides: TGTGCCAGCAGCTCCCGGGACAGCCTTTTGAATGAAAAACTGTTTTTT. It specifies CASSSRDSLLNEKLFF.

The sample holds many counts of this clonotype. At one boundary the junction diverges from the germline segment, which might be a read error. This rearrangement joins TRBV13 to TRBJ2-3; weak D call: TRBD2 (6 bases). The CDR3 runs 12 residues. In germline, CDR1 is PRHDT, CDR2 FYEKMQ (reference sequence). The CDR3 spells CASSLDGGSQSF. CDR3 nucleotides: TGTGCCAGCAGTCTAGACGGGGGTTCCCAGAGTTTT.